Listed here are 7 T cell receptor beta chains from one sample, sequenced in a study of blood T cells in healthy people across ages (dated by TCRdb to about 2015). Library prep was done by 5' RACE. The reads were generated on an Illumina HiSeq 2500. A second 7 to 11 cycle PCR used a sample-barcoded 5' primer and a J-beta primer mix. TCRdb ran its own pipeline on the public reads, namely fastp trimming at Q25 and MiXCR clone calling, and kept in-frame beta chains. Rows are unified per CDR3 protein, each entry keeping the most common DNA and genes. The sample table records about 640,000 distinct CDR3 sequences; 58% of these occur just once. The top ten clones comprise approximately 37% of the sample. Sequencing was done on a sample of blood. Receptors were obtained from a man in his fifties or sixties in good health.

The chain couples TRBV14 to TRBJ2-7; D perhaps matches TRBD2 (7 bases). CDR1 is SGHDN, CDR2 FVKESK, per germline. The germline V and J ends were trimmed by 3 bases and 0 bases, with 12 bases remaining between them. The CDR3 is 15 amino acids. The DNA for the CDR3 is TGTGCCAGCAGCCAGTTGCGGGGGCCCTCCTACGAGCAGTACTTC. Translated: CASSQLRGPSYEQYF.

This chain uses TRBV29-1 with TRBJ2-4; D is undetermined. The J call may be incorrect, as the DNA end agrees better with TRBJ2-5. The CDR3 has 15 amino acids. From germline, CDR1 is SQVTM and CDR2 ANQGSEA. As DNA, the CDR3 is TGCAGCGTTGCCCCAAGCGCAACACTACAAGAGACCCAGTACTTC. Its translation is CSVAPSATLQETQYF.

This rearrangement joins TRBV15 to TRBJ2-1; TRBD1 agrees at 9 bases. Germline V gene sequence: CDR1 LNHNV, CDR2 YYDKDF (reference sequence). The CDR3 spans 14 residues. After removal of 5 bases from V and 4 bases from J, the junction contained 3 bases not matched to a gene. In nucleotides, the CDR3 is TGTGCCACCAGCCGGGACAGGGATTACAATGAGCAGTTCTTC. Its protein product is CATSRDRDYNEQFF.

V usage is TRBV12-3 or TRBV12-4 and J usage is TRBJ2-7; D possibly uses TRBD1 or TRBD2 (5 bases each). This CDR3 is 15 amino acids long. V was pared by 5 bases and J by 4 bases, with 18 bases between. For the CDR3, the DNA is TGTGCCAGCAGTGCCTTGGGACCACCCCCTTACGAGCAGTACTTC. Its protein is CASSALGPPPYEQYF.

V usage is TRBV5-1 and J usage is TRBJ1-1; no clear D. The germline V gene has CDR1 SGHRS and CDR2 YFSETQ. The ends were cut back, 2 bases at V and 0 bases at J, with 11 bases in the middle. This CDR3 region has 15 residues. The CDR3 spells CASSLRLGMNTEAFF. CDR3 nucleotide sequence: TGCGCCAGCAGCTTACGACTAGGGATGAACACTGAAGCTTTCTTT.

The chain has TRBV6-1 and TRBJ2-7; 7 bases fit TRBD1. The CDR3 has 13 amino acids. J lost 3 bases, V lost 5 bases, and 4 bases had no gene match. Germline lookup yields CDR1 MNHNS and CDR2 SASEGT. This CDR3 reads CASSRDSLYEQYF. The CDR3 nucleotides are TGTGCCAGCAGTAGGGACAGCCTCTACGAGCAGTACTTC.

Here the CDR3 reads CSARRVGGGDTQYF. CDR3 DNA sequence: TGCAGTGCTAGAAGGGTGGGCGGAGGAGATACGCAGTATTTT. J is TRBJ2-3 and V is TRBV20-1, with D perhaps TRBD2 (5 bases). The V gene lost 2 bases and the J gene lost 5 bases, with 14 bases spanning the gap. From germline, CDR1 is DFQATT and CDR2 SNEGSKA (reference sequence). This CDR3 is built from 14 residues.